This T cell receptor beta chain was obtained from a study of OX40 agonist ivuxolimab in advanced cancers. As for the study in general: Patients undergoing dose escalation presented with hepatocellular carcinoma, melanoma, renal cell or head and neck cancer. Patients were under 90% male with ages roughly 20 to 90, mean around 61. General study findings and limits: Partial responders treated at 0.1-3.0 mg/kg exhibited clonal expansion among the lowest measured.

Notes on this clone: As yet, its antigen is unknown.

Libraries were prepared by immunoSEQ multiplex PCR; TCRdb keeps only in-frame clonotypes and omits some of them. This table has some 50,000 clones, 75% to 90% appearing once. Germline CDR1 reads MNHEY; CDR2 reads SMNVEV (reference sequence). V was trimmed by 6 bases and J by 1 base, leaving 12 bases between them. There are 14 residues in the CDR3. The genes are TRBV27 and TRBJ1-1, with D unresolved. The sequence was obtained from an adult with an advanced solid tumor such as melanoma, head and neck, liver or kidney cancer. The input for sequencing was CD4+ or CD8+ T cells sorted from blood, taken in a trial of the OX40 agonist ivuxolimab. This CDR3 reads CASRASRRNTEAFF. CDR3 bases: TGTGCCAGCAGGGCTAGTCGGAGGAACACTGAAGCTTTCTTT.